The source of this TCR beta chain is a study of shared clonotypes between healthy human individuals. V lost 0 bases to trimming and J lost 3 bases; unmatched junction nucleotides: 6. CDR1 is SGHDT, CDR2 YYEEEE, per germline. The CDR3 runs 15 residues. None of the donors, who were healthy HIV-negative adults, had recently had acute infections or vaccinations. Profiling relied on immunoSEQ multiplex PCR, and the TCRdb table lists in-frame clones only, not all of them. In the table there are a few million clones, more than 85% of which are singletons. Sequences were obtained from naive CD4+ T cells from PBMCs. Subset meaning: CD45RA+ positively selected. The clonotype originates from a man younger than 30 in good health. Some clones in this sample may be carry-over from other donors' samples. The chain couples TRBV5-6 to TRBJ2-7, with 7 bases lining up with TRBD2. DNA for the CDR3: TGTGCCAGCAGCTTGGTCGGGAGGATCTTCTACGAGCAGTACTTC. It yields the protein CASSLVGRIFYEQYF.